A selection of T cell receptor beta chains follows, all from one sample in a study of T-cell memory formation after mild COVID-19. MiXCR, applied by TCRdb to the 5' RACE reads, yields one record per CDR3 protein. The data show around 440,000 distinct CDR3 sequences, roughly 18% seen once. The sequencing input was PBMCs or a T cell subset sorted from them (not recorded which). These receptors were collected from an adult woman who had mild COVID-19 (a few samples of this study predate the infection). Cell type and time point are not known. Both conserved end residues are part of each CDR3. Fields, in order: CDR3 protein, CDR3 DNA, V gene, D gene, J gene, clone size. A D gene is named only where the DNA matches it firmly. Not all rows give a size; the values are once, few, many and, for expanded clones, a class.

cdr3_aa: CASTPGTPNEQFF
cdr3_nt: TGTGCCAGCACCCCCGGGACACCCAATGAGCAGTTCTTC
v_call: TRBV3-1
d_call: -
j_call: TRBJ2-1
clone_size: -

cdr3_aa: CASNRRGQSTDTQYF
cdr3_nt: TGTGCCAGTAATCGCCGGGGTCAGTCAACAGATACGCAGTATTTT
v_call: TRBV19
d_call: -
j_call: TRBJ2-3
clone_size: -

cdr3_aa: CASSPYDTSGSPNNEQFF
cdr3_nt: TGCGCCAGCAGCCCCTACGATACTAGCGGGAGCCCTAACAATGAGCAGTTCTTC
v_call: TRBV4-3
d_call: TRBD2
j_call: TRBJ2-1
clone_size: -

cdr3_aa: CASSLGVRGGTEAFF
cdr3_nt: TGTGCCAGCAGCCTGGGGGTAAGGGGTGGCACTGAAGCTTTCTTT
v_call: TRBV2
d_call: -
j_call: TRBJ1-1
clone_size: few

cdr3_aa: CSVGLSSSYEQYF
cdr3_nt: TGCAGCGTAGGACTTTCGAGCTCCTACGAGCAGTACTTC
v_call: TRBV29-1
d_call: -
j_call: TRBJ2-7
clone_size: -

cdr3_aa: CASSALPPRDPEAFF
cdr3_nt: TGTGCCAGCAGCGCCCTTCCTCCCAGGGACCCTGAAGCTTTCTTT
v_call: TRBV9
d_call: -
j_call: TRBJ1-1
clone_size: many

cdr3_aa: CATSEGSGGGGTEAFF
cdr3_nt: TGTGCCACCAGTGAAGGGTCGGGGGGCGGAGGGACTGAAGCTTTCTTT
v_call: TRBV24-1
d_call: -
j_call: TRBJ1-1
clone_size: -

cdr3_aa: CASQAGPNNGAGELFF
cdr3_nt: TGTGCCAGCCAGGCAGGGCCCAATAACGGAGCCGGGGAGCTGTTTTTT
v_call: TRBV19
d_call: -
j_call: TRBJ2-2
clone_size: -

cdr3_aa: CASSSQAFGYTF
cdr3_nt: TGTGCCAGCAGCTCACAGGCGTTCGGCTACACCTTC
v_call: TRBV7-9
d_call: -
j_call: TRBJ1-2
clone_size: few

cdr3_aa: CASSPQGQGAYEQYF
cdr3_nt: TGTGCCAGCTCACCACAGGGACAGGGGGCATACGAGCAGTACTTC
v_call: TRBV18
d_call: TRBD1
j_call: TRBJ2-7
clone_size: few

cdr3_aa: CASSQAAAARINQPQHF
cdr3_nt: TGCGCCAGCAGCCAAGCGGCGGCAGCCAGGATCAATCAGCCCCAGCATTTT
v_call: TRBV4-1
d_call: -
j_call: TRBJ1-5
clone_size: few

cdr3_aa: CASSLNRVTSFYEQYF
cdr3_nt: TGTGCCAGCAGCTTAAACCGGGTTACTAGTTTCTACGAGCAGTACTTC
v_call: TRBV11-3
d_call: -
j_call: TRBJ2-7
clone_size: -

cdr3_aa: CASSRLGLASNEQFF
cdr3_nt: TGTGCCAGCAGTAGATTGGGACTAGCGAGTAATGAGCAGTTCTTC
v_call: TRBV6-2/TRBV6-3
d_call: TRBD2
j_call: TRBJ2-1
clone_size: once

cdr3_aa: CASSGTEETQYF
cdr3_nt: TGTGCCAGCAGCGGAACAGAAGAGACCCAGTACTTC
v_call: TRBV9
d_call: -
j_call: TRBJ2-5
clone_size: few

cdr3_aa: CASSLVPRLAGGRNEQFF
cdr3_nt: TGTGCCAGCAGTTTAGTCCCAAGACTAGCGGGGGGAAGGAATGAGCAGTTCTTC
v_call: TRBV12-3/TRBV12-4
d_call: TRBD2
j_call: TRBJ2-1
clone_size: -

cdr3_aa: CAISSGNTIYF
cdr3_nt: TGTGCCATCAGCTCTGGAAACACCATATATTTT
v_call: TRBV10-3
d_call: -
j_call: TRBJ1-3
clone_size: -